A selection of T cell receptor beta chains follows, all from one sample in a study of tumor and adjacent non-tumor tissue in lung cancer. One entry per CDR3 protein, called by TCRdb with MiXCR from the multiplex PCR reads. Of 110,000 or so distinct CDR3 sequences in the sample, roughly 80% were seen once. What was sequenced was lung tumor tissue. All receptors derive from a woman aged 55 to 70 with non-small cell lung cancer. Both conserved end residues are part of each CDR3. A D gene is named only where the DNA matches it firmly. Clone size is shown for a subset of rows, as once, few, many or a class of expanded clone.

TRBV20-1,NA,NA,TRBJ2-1,TGCAGTGCTAGACCCTTAACAGGGCTCTACAATGAGCACTTCTTC,CSARPLTGLYNEHFF
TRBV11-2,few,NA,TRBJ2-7,TGTGCCAGCAGCATAGAGTTGACAGAGCAGTACTTC,CASSIELTEQYF
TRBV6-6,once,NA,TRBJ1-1,TGTGACAGCAGACCCCCACGGGACACTGAAGCTTTCTTT,CDSRPPRDTEAFF
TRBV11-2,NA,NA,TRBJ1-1,TGTGCCAACAGCTTAGGGCTATGGAACAGGAATACTGAAGCTTTCTTT,CANSLGLWNRNTEAFF
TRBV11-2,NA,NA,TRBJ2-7,TGTGCCAGCAGCTTATCCTGCTCAGAGCAGTACTTC,CASSLSCSEQYF
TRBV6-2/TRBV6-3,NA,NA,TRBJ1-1,TGTTCCAGCACTCGCCCGGGGCTGAGGACTGAAGCTTTCTTT,CSSTRPGLRTEAFF
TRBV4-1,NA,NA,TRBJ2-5,TGCGACAGCGGCCTCGGACAGAAGGAGACCCAGTACTTC,CDSGLGQKETQYF
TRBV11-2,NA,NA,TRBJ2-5,TGTGCCAGCTGTCCACAAGGCGGTCAAGAAACCCAGTACTTC,CASCPQGGQETQYF
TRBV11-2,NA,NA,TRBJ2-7,TGTGCCAGCAGTTGCGACCACGGAGGAAACGAGCAGTACTTC,CASSCDHGGNEQYF
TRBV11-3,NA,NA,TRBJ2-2,TGTGCCAGCAGCCCCCGGACAAGGGTCACTGGGGAGCTGTTTTTT,CASSPRTRVTGELFF
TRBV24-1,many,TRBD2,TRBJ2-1,TGTGCCACCACGTCCAGCGGGAACACAAGGGGTGAGCAGTTCTTC,CATTSSGNTRGEQFF
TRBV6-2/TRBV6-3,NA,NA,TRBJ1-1,TGTGCTAGCAGGGATTATGCCATGAACAGTGAAGCTTTCTTT,CASRDYAMNSEAFF
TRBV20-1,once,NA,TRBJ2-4,TGCAGAGCTAGAGGACTGGCGGAGGGGGCCAAAAACATTCAGTACTTC,CRARGLAEGAKNIQYF
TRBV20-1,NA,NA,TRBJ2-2,TGCAGTGCTGGACCCACAGAGCGGGACACCGGGGAGCTGTTTTTT,CSAGPTERDTGELFF
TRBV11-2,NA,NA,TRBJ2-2,TGTGCCAGCAGCTTTTTCCGGACCGGGGAGCTATTTTTT,CASSFFRTGELFF
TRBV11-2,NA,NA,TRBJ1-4,TGTGCCAGCAGCTTAGAACGTTGGGGGGCCGAAAGGGAACTGTTTTTT,CASSLERWGAERELFF
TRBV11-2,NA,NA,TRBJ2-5,TGTGCCAGCAGTCCACGGGGCGGTCATGAGACCCAGTGCTTC,CASSPRGGHETQCF
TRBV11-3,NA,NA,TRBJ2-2,TGTGACAGCAGCCCGACTGGGGGCCGGACCGGGGAGCTGTTTTTT,CDSSPTGGRTGELFF
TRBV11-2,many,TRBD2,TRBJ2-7,TGTGCCAGCAGCCCGTATAGCGGGAGTACTTCCTACGAGCAGTACTTC,CASSPYSGSTSYEQYF
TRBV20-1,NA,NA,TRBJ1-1,TGCAGTGCTAGCTTACTTCGAAACACTGAAGCTTCCTTT,CSASLLRNTEASF
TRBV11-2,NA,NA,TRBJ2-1,TGTGCCAGCAGGTTAGAGCTGGGCGGTTGGGGGCAGGGTGACGATGTGCAGTTCTTC,CASRLELGGWGQGDDVQFF
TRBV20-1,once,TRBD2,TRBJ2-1,TGCATTACTAGATCGGGGACTAGCCAAATCTACAATGAGCAGTTCTTC,CITRSGTSQIYNEQFF
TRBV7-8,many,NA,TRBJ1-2,TGTGCCAGCAGCTTAGGCGGAGTCTATGGCTACACCTTC,CASSLGGVYGYTF
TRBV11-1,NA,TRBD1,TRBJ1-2,TGCGCCAGCAGCGACGGGACAGTGGGGGTTAACTATGCCTACACCTTC,CASSDGTVGVNYAYTF
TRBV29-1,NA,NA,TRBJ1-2,TGCAACGTTCATTCCGACCAGGATGGCTACACCTTC,CNVHSDQDGYTF
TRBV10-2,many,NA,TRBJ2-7,TGCGCCAGCAGATACAGGGCGGACTCCTACGAGCAGTACTTC,CASRYRADSYEQYF
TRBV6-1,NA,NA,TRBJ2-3,TGTGCCAGCAGTGAAGAATGGCTGGGGTATACGCAATATTTT,CASSEEWLGYTQYF
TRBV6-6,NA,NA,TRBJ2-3,TGTGCCAGCGGCGGATTAACTAACAGAGATACGCACTATTTT,CASGGLTNRDTHYF
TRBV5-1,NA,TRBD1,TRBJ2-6,TGCGCCAGCAGCTTGGCGACAGGGGCCAACTCTGGGGCCAACGTCCTGACTTTC,CASSLATGANSGANVLTF
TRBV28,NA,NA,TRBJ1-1,TGTGCTATCAGTACAAACAGGTATGAAGCTTTCTTT,CAISTNRYEAFF
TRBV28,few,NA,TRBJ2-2,TGTGCCAGCGAGGAGGACCGTCTGGCGAACACCGGGGAGCTGTTTTTT,CASEEDRLANTGELFF
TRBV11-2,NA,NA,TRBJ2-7,TGTGCCAGCAACTTAACGCAGGGGGGGCCCTACGAGCAGTATTTC,CASNLTQGGPYEQYF
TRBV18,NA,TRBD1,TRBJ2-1,TGTGCCAGCTCACCGACAGGGCTTTGGATCAATGAGCAGTTCTTC,CASSPTGLWINEQFF
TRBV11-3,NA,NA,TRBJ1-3,TGTGCCAGTAGGTATGACACCGGAAAGACCATATATTTT,CASRYDTGKTIYF
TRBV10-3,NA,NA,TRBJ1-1,TGTACCATCAGTGAGGTAGTTACCACTGAAGCATTCTTT,CTISEVVTTEAFF
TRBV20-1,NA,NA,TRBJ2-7,TGTAGTGCTAGAGATGGGAGCGGGGACATCACCTACGAGCTGTACTTC,CSARDGSGDITYELYF
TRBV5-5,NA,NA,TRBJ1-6,TGTGCCAGCAGTTTAGGGGACACCAGCTCCTATATTTCACCTCTCCACTTT,CASSLGDTSSYISPLHF
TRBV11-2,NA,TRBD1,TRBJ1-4,TGTCCCAGCAGCCAACGGACAGGCCCACACGAAAAACAGTTTTTT,CPSSQRTGPHEKQFF
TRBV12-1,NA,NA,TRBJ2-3,TGTGCGAGCAGCTTTGTTCGGGAGACGCCAGATACGCAGTTTTTT,CASSFVRETPDTQFF
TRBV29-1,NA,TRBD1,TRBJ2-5,TGCAGCGTCCGTTGGGGACAGGAGACCCAATACTTC,CSVRWGQETQYF
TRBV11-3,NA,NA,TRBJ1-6,TGTGCCAGCAGCCCCAAAAAAAACTCCAATAATTCACCCCTCCACTTT,CASSPKKNSNNSPLHF